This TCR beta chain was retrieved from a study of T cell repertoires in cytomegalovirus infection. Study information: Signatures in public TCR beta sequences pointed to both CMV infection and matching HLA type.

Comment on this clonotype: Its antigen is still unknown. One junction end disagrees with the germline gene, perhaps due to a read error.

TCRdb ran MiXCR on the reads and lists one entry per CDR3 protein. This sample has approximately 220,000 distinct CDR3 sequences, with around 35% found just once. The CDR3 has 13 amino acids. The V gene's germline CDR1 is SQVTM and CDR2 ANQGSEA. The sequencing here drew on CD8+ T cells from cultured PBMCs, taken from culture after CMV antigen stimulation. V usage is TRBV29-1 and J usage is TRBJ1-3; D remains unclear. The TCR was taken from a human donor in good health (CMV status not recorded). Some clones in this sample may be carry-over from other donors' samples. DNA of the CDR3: TGCAGCGTTAAAGAGGGAACCGGAAACACCATATATTTT. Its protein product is CSVKEGTGNTIYF.